This TCR beta chain came from a study of blood T cell repertoires in COVID-19. Whole-study context: Donors in the United States, Italy and Spain gave samples during acute or convalescent COVID-19. Sample material is recorded as cDNA or gDNA derived from T cells, B-cell-depleted T cells, or PBMCs.

In germline, CDR1 is WSHSY, CDR2 SAAADI. The CDR3 spans 13 residues. Trimming left V 7 bases short and J 5 bases short, with 15 bases between. Study processing details: Reference gene primers were amplified, and this amplification served to estimate nucleated cell counts. TCRdb's table, derived via immunoSEQ multiplex PCR, lists solely in-frame clones and lacks some. The V and J calls and the clone size are those of that table, but D and trimming were determined from the DNA. In the table there are 180,000 or so clones, more than 60% of which are singletons. The TCR was taken from a man aged 50-59 years who had recovered from COVID-19. Specimen: peripheral blood. This rearrangement joins TRBV10-2 to TRBJ2-7; weak D call: TRBD1 (5 bases). The CDR3 protein is CASNIAGSHEQYF. CDR3 DNA: TGCGCCAGCAATATAGCAGGGTCACACGAGCAGTACTTC.